This T cell receptor (beta chain) was recovered during a study of T-cell reconstitution after alpha-beta-depleted transplantation in children. The CDR3 has 16 residues. V was pared by 4 bases and J by 0 bases, with 14 bases between. Germline CDR1 reads SGDLS; CDR2 reads YYNGEE. TCRbeta library construction was performed incorporating unique molecular identifiers. TCRdb reprocessed the PCR reads via MiXCR and lists one record per CDR3 protein. The table records 250,000 to 400,000 distinct CDR3 sequences, over 20% of them present only once. Only a few counts were recorded for this clonotype. The clonotype was recovered from a male patient under 18 who had a stem cell transplant for acute lymphoblastic leukemia, so the T cells may come from the graft donor. The J gene is TRBJ2-1, the V gene TRBV9; no clear D gene. This specimen consisted of PBMCs, mostly from graft donor cells, obtained 180 days after TCRalphabeta/CD19-depleted stem cell transplant. Here the CDR3 reads CASSPRIRPSYNEQFF. The CDR3 region has the DNA TGTGCCAGCAGCCCCCGGATCCGCCCCTCCTACAATGAGCAGTTCTTC.